This T cell receptor beta chain was identified in a study of human T cells and chemical hapten exposure. Overall study: Patches with 0.01% DPC went on the upper back, and the tests were read at 6 days.

Time point indicated: patch test 2, 6 weeks after DPC sensitization. Described treatment: therapeutic diphenylcyclopropenone sensitization with weekly scalp DPC. TCRdb independently ran MiXCR on the RACE reads; one entry per CDR3 protein. The data contain roughly 69,000 distinct CDR3 sequences, over 9% of them singletons. General study findings and limits: Because all patients had alopecia, their immune responses might differ from healthy ones. Counts of expanded TCRs (at PT1) showed a positive correlation with patch test score. Compared to controls, expanded TCRs made significantly more large clusters of similar CDR3s.

This clonotype was observed many times. What it recognizes is unknown. This material consisted of whole blood, taken in connection with sensitization to the hapten diphenylcyclopropenone (DPC). The TCR comes from a woman in her 50s with alopecia areata. Some clones in this sample may be carry-over from other donors' samples.

DNA for the CDR3: TGTGCCAGCAGCCGAACAGACAGGATGACTGAAGCTTTCTTT. It is translated as CASSRTDRMTEAFF. The chain carries TRBV3-1 and TRBJ1-1, with D perhaps TRBD1 (6 bases). V lost 4 bases, J lost 5 bases, and 14 bases lay in between. The CDR3 runs to 14 residues. Germline V CDR1 and CDR2: LGHDT, YNNKEL (reference sequence).